This TCR beta chain came from a study of blood T cell repertoires in COVID-19 (dated by TCRdb to between 2020 and 2021). Regarding the complete study: The collaborator samples originated in the United States, Italy and Spain and spanned the acute and convalescent phases of COVID-19. The prospective study material was composed of cDNA or gDNA derived from T cells, B-cell-depleted T cells, or PBMCs. The dataset comprised deeply sampled blood TCRbeta repertoires from subjects exposed to, actively infected with, or recovered from COVID-19. A freely available public database, intended as a resource for researchers studying the immune response to SARS-CoV-2, is where the repertoires were released. The samples were drawn from the first 160 participants of the ongoing ImmuneRACE study and from 950 to 1,500 subjects provided by 6 global collaborators. The sample metadata nearly always contained a de-identified subject ID, COVID-19 status, age in years and sex. Where available, HLA class I and class II types were taken from metadata supplied by the sample provider and were not determined by assay-based typing. Paper-wide results and their limitations: How much clinical and demographic metadata was included differed by source and by participant, and the metadata was provided uncurated.

This clone is termed medium-sized (0.01 to 0.1%). What this receptor recognizes is not known. Base qualities are not recorded, but no much larger clone differs from it by a single base. TCRbeta CDR3 regions were amplified from genomic DNA by means of the immunoSEQ Assay, a bias-controlled multiplex PCR. Per the authors' processing: The number of nucleated cells in each sample was estimated from the amplification of reference gene primers within the assay. To quantify the absolute abundance of each unique TCRbeta CDR3 rearrangement, sequence reads were collapsed and filtered. For each sample, productive Simpson clonality was calculated as the square root of Simpson's diversity index over productive rearrangements. Not all clones reach the TCRdb copy of this immuneACCESS table, which keeps in-frame sequences only. Checked studies attribute under half of the gap to unresolved V genes and leave the rest unexplained. D and trimming come from the DNA, and the V and J calls and clone size come from that table. Across this sample there are 300,000 to 400,000 clones, with about 90% seen only once. Over 2% of the sample belongs to the ten largest clones.

Trimming leaves V shorter by 3 bases and J shorter by 6 bases, with the junction holding 18 bases beyond the gene matches. As encoded in the germline V gene (reference sequence), CDR1 is LGHDT while CDR2 is YNNKEL. The CDR3 contains 19 residues, cysteine and phenylalanine counted. Left in the record is the CDR3 DNA by itself, 57 bases read in frame from the first base. One collaborating source in Seattle enrolled patients during active infection and followed them longitudinally through the course of disease. Whole blood was collected in K2EDTA tubes by collaborating institutions according to the institutions' own protocols. For TCRbeta analysis, collaborator samples were shipped as frozen whole blood, as isolated PBMCs, or as DNA extracted from either sample type.

The V and J genes are TRBV3-1 (or the pseudogene TRBV3-2) and TRBJ2-3, with TRBD2 matching 10 junction bases. The sample consisted of peripheral blood. The sequence came from a woman aged 60-75 years with COVID-19, enrolled during active disease. The nucleotides are TGTGCCAGCAGCCAGTTTAGGGTAGCGGGGGGCCTAGCACAGGATACGCAGTATTTT. It specifies CASSQFRVAGGLAQDTQYF.